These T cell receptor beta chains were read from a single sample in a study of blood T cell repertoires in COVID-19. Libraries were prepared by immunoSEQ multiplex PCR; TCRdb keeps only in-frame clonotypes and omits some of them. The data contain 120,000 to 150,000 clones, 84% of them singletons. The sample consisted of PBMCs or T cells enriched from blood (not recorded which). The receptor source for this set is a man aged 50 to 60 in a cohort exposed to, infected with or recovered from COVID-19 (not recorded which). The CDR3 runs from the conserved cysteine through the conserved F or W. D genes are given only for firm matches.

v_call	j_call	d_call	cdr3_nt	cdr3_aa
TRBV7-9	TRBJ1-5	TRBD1	TGTGCCAGCAGCTGGGACAGGGGGGCCCAGCATTTT	CASSWDRGAQHF
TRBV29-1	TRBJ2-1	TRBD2	TGCAGCGTTGAACAATCCACTAGCGGCAATCTGCATGGGCAGTTCTTC	CSVEQSTSGNLHGQFF
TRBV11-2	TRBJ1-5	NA	TGTGCCAGCAGCTTGACAGCTCATAGCAATCAGCCCCAGCATTTT	CASSLTAHSNQPQHF
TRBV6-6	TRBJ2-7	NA	TGTGCCAGCAGTTACGGGCCATACGAGCAGTACTTC	CASSYGPYEQYF
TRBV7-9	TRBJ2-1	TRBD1	TGTGCCAGCAGCTTCACAGGGGGCACCTACAATGAGCAGTTCTTC	CASSFTGGTYNEQFF
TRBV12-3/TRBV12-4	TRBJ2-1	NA	TGTGCCAGCAGTTCAGGCTATGAGCAGTTCTTC	CASSSGYEQFF
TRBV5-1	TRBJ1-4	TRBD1	TGCGCCAGCAGCTTAAAGGCAGGGGGCGAAAAACTGTTTTTT	CASSLKAGGEKLFF
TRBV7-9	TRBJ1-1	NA	TGTGCCAGCAGCTTAAGTGCGATGAACACTGAAGCTTTCTTT	CASSLSAMNTEAFF
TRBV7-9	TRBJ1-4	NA	TGTGCCAGCAGCGTAGGGGTGGGAGAGGCTGAAAAACTGTTTTTT	CASSVGVGEAEKLFF
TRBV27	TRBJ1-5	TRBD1	TGTGCCAGCAGCCGATACCCGGGACAGGGGGCGAGCCAGCCCCAGCATTTT	CASSRYPGQGASQPQHF
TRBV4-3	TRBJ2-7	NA	TGCGCCAGCAGCCAAGGGCGTCCAGGGTGGAACGAGCAGTACTTC	CASSQGRPGWNEQYF